The clone carrying this T cell receptor (beta chain) is termed medium-sized (0.01 to 0.1%). This record comes from a study of blood T cell repertoires in COVID-19. About the research overall: COVID-19 samples collected from the United States, Italy and Spain covered acute and convalescent phases. T cells, B-cell-depleted T cells, or PBMCs supplied cDNA or gDNA.

This CDR3 spans 16 amino acids. Per the germline V gene, CDR1 is SGHDN and CDR2 is FVKESK. Trimming cost V 4 bases and J 9 bases; bases outside gene matches: 10. In the authors' methods: Cell counts per sample came from amplifying reference gene primers. Sequencing was performed with immunoSEQ multiplex PCR; in TCRdb, only in-frame clones are kept and a portion is missing. V and J calls and clone size come straight from that table; D and trimming were deduced from the DNA. This sample has about 220,000 clones, with around 82% found just once. The sequence derives from a woman between 40 and 55 years old with active or convalescent COVID-19. The chain links TRBV14 to TRBJ2-1; 12 nucleotides line up with TRBD1. The sample comprised peripheral blood. The CDR3 sequence is CASSLPGTGGISEQFF. The CDR3 region has the DNA TGTGCCAGCAGCCTGCCCGGGACAGGGGGCATCAGTGAGCAGTTCTTC.